These T cell receptor beta chains were read from a single sample in a study of control samples from healthy donors and cancer patients. The data were produced by immunoSEQ multiplex PCR, yet TCRdb's version contains in-frame clones alone and is incomplete. The sample lists about 86,000 clones; roughly 89% were seen once. Specimen: PBMCs. The receptors derive from a woman in her 50s with colorectal cancer. CDR3s include the opening cysteine and the closing phenylalanine or tryptophan. D genes are given only for firm matches. Size is stated for part of the rows, as once, few or many counts, or as a class when the clone is expanded.

clone_size	j_call	d_call	v_call	cdr3_nt	cdr3_aa
.	TRBJ2-3	.	TRBV10-3	TGTGTGGGTCAGGCCCAACCCACAGATACGCAGTATTTT	CVGQAQPTDTQYF
.	TRBJ1-2	TRBD1	TRBV24-1	TGTGCCACCAGTAGTTCAGGGGGGGATGTGGATGGCTACACCTTC	CATSSSGGDVDGYTF
.	TRBJ2-5	.	TRBV27	TGTGCCAGCAGTTTATCGACGGAGGGGGGACGCGAGACCCAGTACTTC	CASSLSTEGGRETQYF
few	TRBJ1-3	TRBD1	TRBV5-1	TGCGCCAGCAGCTTTATGGGACAGGGGACCTCTGGAAACACCATATATTTT	CASSFMGQGTSGNTIYF
.	TRBJ1-1	TRBD1	TRBV27	TGTGCCAGCAGTTTCAGGGGGCTCCCTGAAGCTTTCTTT	CASSFRGLPEAFF
once	TRBJ1-4	TRBD1	TRBV6-5	TGTGCCAGCAGGAGGACAGGGGGCAATGAAAAACTGTTTTTT	CASRRTGGNEKLFF
.	TRBJ1-1	TRBD1	TRBV29-1	TGCAGCGCCGGACAGGGGCTTGAAGCTTTCTTT	CSAGQGLEAFF
.	TRBJ1-5	.	TRBV19	TGTGCCAGTACCCCGTTTTGGGGTGGCAATCAGCCCCAGCATTTT	CASTPFWGGNQPQHF
few	TRBJ2-3	TRBD2	TRBV18	TGTGCCAGCTCACTCCGGGGAGCGGGGAACACAGATACGCAGTATTTT	CASSLRGAGNTDTQYF
.	TRBJ1-5	.	TRBV19	TGTGCCAGTAGTATAGGGGCAGGGCCTCAGCCCCAGCATTTT	CASSIGAGPQPQHF
.	TRBJ2-2	TRBD2	TRBV9	TGTGCCAGCAGCGTGGTGGGGGGGACCACCGGGGAGCTGTTTTTT	CASSVVGGTTGELFF
.	TRBJ2-2	TRBD1	TRBV28	TGTGCCAGCAGTTTACCCGGACAGGGGGCGCCCACCGGGGAGCTGTTTTTT	CASSLPGQGAPTGELFF
.	TRBJ2-5	TRBD2	TRBV5-6	TGTGCCAGCAGCCCAGTAGCGGGGGCTAACCAAGAGACCCAGTACTTC	CASSPVAGANQETQYF